This T cell receptor beta chain is drawn from a study of blood T cell repertoires in COVID-19. In the study's own analysis: Counts of nucleated cells, estimated from reference gene primer amplification, were obtained. Assay used: immunoSEQ multiplex PCR; TCRdb lists only in-frame clones, some missing. For V, J and clone size, that table is used; D and trimming come from the DNA. This sample carries some 490,000 clones, about nine tenths of them seen once, and the ten largest clones take approximately 8%. This study enrolled people aged about 18 to 100 from 20 to 25 US geographic areas. The sequence was collected from a woman aged 55-75 years who had recovered from COVID-19. Input material: PBMCs or T cells enriched from blood (not recorded which).

For the CDR3, the DNA is TGTGCCAGCAGCCCCCCAGGGGAAAATAACGAGCAGTACTTC. Protein: CASSPPGENNEQYF. V and J are TRBV27 and TRBJ2-7, with TRBD1 as a possible D gene (6 bases). V gave up 6 bases and J gave up 5 bases, with 17 bases separating them. Germline CDR1 reads MNHEY; CDR2 reads SMNVEV (reference sequence). The CDR3 spans 14 residues.